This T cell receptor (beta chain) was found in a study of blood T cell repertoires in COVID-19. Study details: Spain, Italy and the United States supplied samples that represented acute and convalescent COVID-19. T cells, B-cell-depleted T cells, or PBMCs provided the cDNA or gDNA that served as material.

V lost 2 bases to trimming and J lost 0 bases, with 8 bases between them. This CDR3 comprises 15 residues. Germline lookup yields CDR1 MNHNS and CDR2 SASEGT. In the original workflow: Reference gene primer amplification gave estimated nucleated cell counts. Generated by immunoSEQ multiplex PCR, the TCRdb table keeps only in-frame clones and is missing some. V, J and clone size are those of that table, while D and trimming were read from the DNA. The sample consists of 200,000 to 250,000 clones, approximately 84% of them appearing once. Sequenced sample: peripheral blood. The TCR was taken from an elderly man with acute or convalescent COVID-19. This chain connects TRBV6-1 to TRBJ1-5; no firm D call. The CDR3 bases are TGTGCCAGCAGTGAAAACGTAGTTAGCAATCAGCCCCAGCATTTT. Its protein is CASSENVVSNQPQHF.